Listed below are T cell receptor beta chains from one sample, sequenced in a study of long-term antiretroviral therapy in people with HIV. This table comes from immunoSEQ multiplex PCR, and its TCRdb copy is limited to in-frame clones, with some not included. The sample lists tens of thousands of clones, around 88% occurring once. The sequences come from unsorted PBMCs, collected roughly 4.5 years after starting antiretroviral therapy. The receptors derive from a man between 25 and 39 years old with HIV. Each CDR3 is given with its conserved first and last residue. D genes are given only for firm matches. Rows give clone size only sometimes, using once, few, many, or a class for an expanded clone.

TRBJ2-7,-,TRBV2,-,CAISQRGALEQYF,TGTGCCATCTCACAGCGAGGGGCCTTGGAGCAGTACTTC
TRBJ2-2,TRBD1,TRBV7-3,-,CASRHSGTGVGELFF,TGTGCCAGCAGGCACTCCGGGACAGGGGTCGGGGAGCTGTTTTTT
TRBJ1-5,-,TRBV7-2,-,CASSASGAQPQHF,TGTGCCAGCAGCGCCTCAGGGGCTCAGCCCCAGCATTTT
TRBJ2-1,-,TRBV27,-,CASSVKVSYNEQFF,TGTGCCAGCAGTGTTAAGGTCTCCTACAATGAGCAGTTCTTC
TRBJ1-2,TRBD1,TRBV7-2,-,CASIETGTGHGYTF,TGTGCCAGCATCGAAACCGGGACAGGCCATGGCTACACCTTC
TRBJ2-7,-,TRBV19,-,CASSIGGREKYEQYF,TGTGCCAGTAGTATAGGCGGCAGGGAAAAATACGAGCAGTACTTC
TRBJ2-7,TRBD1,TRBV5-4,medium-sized,CASSTEDRDYEQYF,TGTGCCAGCAGCACGGAGGACAGGGACTACGAGCAGTACTTC
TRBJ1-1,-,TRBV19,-,CASRGPLPETEAFF,TGTGCCAGTAGAGGACCACTCCCGGAAACTGAAGCTTTCTTT
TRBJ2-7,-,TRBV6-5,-,CASSTRRGRYEQYF,TGTGCCAGCAGTACAAGGCGGGGCCGGTACGAGCAGTACTTC
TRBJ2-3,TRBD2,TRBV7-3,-,CASSLTSGTHTQYF,TGTGCCAGCAGCCTGACTAGCGGGACACATACGCAGTATTTT
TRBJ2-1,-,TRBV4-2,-,CASSHIRNEQFF,TGTGCCAGCAGCCATATACGGAATGAGCAGTTCTTC
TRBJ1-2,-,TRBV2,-,CASSEGLVGYTF,TGTGCCAGCAGTGAAGGACTCGTGGGCTACACCTTC
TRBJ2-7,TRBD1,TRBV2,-,CASSVNRRQGSSYEQYF,TGTGCCAGCAGTGTAAATAGGAGACAGGGCAGCTCCTACGAGCAGTACTTC
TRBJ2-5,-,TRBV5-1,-,CASSLGEYQGTQYF,TGCGCCAGCAGCTTGGGAGAGTACCAGGGGACCCAGTACTTC
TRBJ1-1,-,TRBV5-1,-,CASSLAGGNTEAFF,TGCGCCAGCAGCTTGGCGGGGGGGAACACTGAAGCTTTCTTT
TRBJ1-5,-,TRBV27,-,CASRATVYQPQHF,TGTGCCAGCAGGGCGACTGTTTATCAGCCCCAGCATTTT
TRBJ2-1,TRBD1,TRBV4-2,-,CASSQDQGAGAGEQFF,TGTGCCAGCAGCCAAGATCAGGGGGCAGGGGCGGGAGAGCAGTTCTTC
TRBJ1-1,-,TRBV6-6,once,CASSYGGALGNTEAFF,TGTGCCAGCAGTTACGGGGGGGCTCTAGGGAACACTGAAGCTTTCTTT
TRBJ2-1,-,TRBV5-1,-,CASSLDGLNEQFF,TGCGCCAGCAGCTTGGACGGCCTCAATGAGCAGTTCTTC
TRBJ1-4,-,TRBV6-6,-,CASSQTGTHEKLFF,TGTGCCAGCAGTCAGACCGGGACCCATGAAAAACTGTTTTTT
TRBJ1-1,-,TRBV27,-,CASSSPLRGTEAFF,TGTGCCAGCAGTTCCCCTCTTAGGGGAACTGAAGCTTTCTTT
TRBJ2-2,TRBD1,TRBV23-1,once,CASSQPNRGLPTGELFF,TGCGCCAGCAGTCAACCAAACAGGGGGCTTCCCACCGGGGAGCTGTTTTTT
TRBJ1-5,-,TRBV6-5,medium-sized,CASSYKPGVQPQHF,TGTGCCAGCAGTTACAAACCAGGGGTTCAGCCCCAGCATTTT
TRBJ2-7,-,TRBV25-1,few,CASSRTVYEQYF,TGTGCCAGCAGCAGGACAGTCTACGAGCAGTACTTC
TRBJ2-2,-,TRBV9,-,CASSLSRPRGTGELFF,TGTGCCAGCAGCCTATCCCGCCCAAGGGGCACCGGGGAGCTGTTTTTT
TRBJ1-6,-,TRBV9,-,CASSASDPASPLHF,TGTGCCAGCAGCGCCTCTGACCCCGCTTCACCCCTCCACTTT
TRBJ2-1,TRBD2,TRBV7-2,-,CASSSRTSGSTEQFF,TGTGCCAGCAGCTCTCGGACTAGCGGGTCGACTGAGCAGTTCTTC
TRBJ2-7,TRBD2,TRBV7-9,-,CASSLAHKGGVQYF,TGTGCCAGCAGCTTAGCACACAAGGGAGGGGTGCAGTACTTC
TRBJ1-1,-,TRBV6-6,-,CASNPLGNTEAFF,TGTGCCAGCAATCCCTTAGGGAACACTGAAGCTTTCTTT
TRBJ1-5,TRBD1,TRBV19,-,CASTTEPGQGIGSNQPQHF,TGTGCCAGTACCACGGAACCGGGACAGGGGATCGGTAGCAATCAGCCCCAGCATTTT
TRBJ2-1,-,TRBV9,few,CASSISGQSSYNEQFF,TGTGCCAGCAGCATTAGCGGCCAGAGCTCCTACAATGAGCAGTTCTTC
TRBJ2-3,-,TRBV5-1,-,CASSLVLATDTQYF,TGCGCCAGCAGCTTGGTTCTCGCCACAGATACGCAGTATTTT
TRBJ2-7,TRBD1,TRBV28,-,CASSLSGGLYEQYF,TGTGCCAGCAGTTTATCAGGGGGCTTGTACGAGCAGTACTTC
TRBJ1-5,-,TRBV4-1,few,CASSQPGEDQPQHF,TGCGCCAGCAGCCAACCGGGGGAGGATCAGCCCCAGCATTTT
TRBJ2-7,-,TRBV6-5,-,CASRPPGGNEQYF,TGTGCCAGCAGACCCCCCGGGGGAAACGAGCAGTACTTC
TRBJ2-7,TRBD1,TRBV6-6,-,CASDGTGAEQYF,TGTGCCAGTGACGGGACAGGGGCCGAGCAGTACTTC
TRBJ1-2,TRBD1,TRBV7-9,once,CASSLLNRGGDGYTF,TGTGCCAGCAGCTTACTTAACAGGGGAGGCGATGGCTACACCTTC
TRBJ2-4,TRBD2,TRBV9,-,CASSPGRGAKNIQYF,TGTGCCAGCAGCCCCGGGCGGGGGGCCAAAAACATTCAGTACTTC
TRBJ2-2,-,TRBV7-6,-,CASSSTPQGFRERAGELFF,TGTGCCAGCAGCTCAACCCCACAGGGTTTCCGCGAGAGAGCCGGGGAGCTGTTTTTT
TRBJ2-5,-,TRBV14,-,CASSQDRGTETQYF,TGTGCCAGCAGCCAAGATCGCGGGACAGAGACCCAGTACTTC
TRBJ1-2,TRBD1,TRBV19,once,CASSPGPQTGDYGYTF,TGTGCCAGTAGCCCCGGACCGCAGACAGGGGACTATGGCTACACCTTC
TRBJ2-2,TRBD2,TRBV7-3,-,CASSLGTRNTGELFF,TGTGCCAGCAGCTTAGGGACTAGAAACACCGGGGAGCTGTTTTTT
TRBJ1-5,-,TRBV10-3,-,CAISEFGRGGQPQHF,TGTGCCATCAGTGAGTTTGGCAGGGGTGGTCAGCCCCAGCATTTT
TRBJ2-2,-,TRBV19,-,CASSMGGELFF,TGTGCCAGTAGTATGGGCGGGGAGCTGTTTTTT
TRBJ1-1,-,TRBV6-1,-,CASRKVDTEAFF,TGTGCCAGCAGGAAAGTGGACACTGAAGCTTTCTTT
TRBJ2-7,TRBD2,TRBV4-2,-,CASSQRPGRAYEQYF,TGTGCCAGCAGCCAACGTCCAGGGAGGGCCTACGAGCAGTACTTC
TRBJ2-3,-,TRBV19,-,CASSIRRVATDTQYF,TGTGCCAGTAGTATAAGGAGGGTAGCTACAGATACGCAGTATTTT
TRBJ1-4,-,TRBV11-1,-,CASSLLWNEKLFF,TGTGCCAGCAGCTTATTGTGGAATGAAAAACTGTTTTTT